This T cell receptor beta chain was obtained from a study of blood T cell repertoires in COVID-19. Study in general: Acute-phase and convalescent COVID-19 samples originated in the United States, Italy and Spain. PBMCs, B-cell-depleted T cells, or T cells were the source of the cDNA or gDNA that made up the material.

Method: immunoSEQ multiplex PCR; TCRdb's copy keeps in-frame clones and lacks some. Here the sample spans about 130,000 clones, around 83% being singletons. Recovered Cohort 3 donors showed two negative PCRs, clearance, or symptom resolution. The CDR3 extends over 11 amino acids. The V gene's germline CDR1 is SGHKS and CDR2 YYEKEE (reference sequence). With 0 bases removed from V and 6 bases from J, the gap between germline ends came to 3 bases. This chain connects TRBV5-5 to TRBJ1-1; no reliable D call. Sequencing input: PBMCs or T cells enriched from blood (not recorded which). The receptor was derived from a man aged 25 to 40 who had recovered from COVID-19. CDR3 nucleotides: TGTGCCAGCAGCTTGGGAGCTGAAGCTTTCTTT. It yields the protein CASSLGAEAFF.